This T cell receptor beta chain came from a study of blood T cell repertoires in COVID-19 (dated by TCRdb to between 2020 and 2021). As for the study more broadly: Samples covering the acute and convalescent phases of COVID-19 were provided by collaborators in the United States, Italy and Spain. The prospective study material was composed of cDNA or gDNA derived from T cells, B-cell-depleted T cells, or PBMCs. The dataset comprised deeply sampled blood TCRbeta repertoires from subjects exposed to, actively infected with, or recovered from COVID-19. A freely available public database, intended as a resource for researchers studying the immune response to SARS-CoV-2, is where the repertoires were released. The samples were drawn from two sources: the first 160 participants of the ongoing ImmuneRACE study, and over 1,000 subjects contributed by 6 global collaborators. Sample metadata almost always included a de-identified subject ID, COVID-19 status, age in years and sex. Where available, HLA class I and class II types were obtained from metadata supplied by the sample provider rather than from assay-based typing.

The immunoSEQ Assay, a bias-controlled multiplex PCR, was used to amplify TCRbeta CDR3 regions from genomic DNA. Per the original workflow: Within the assay, amplification of reference gene primers was used to estimate how many nucleated cells each sample contained. To quantify the absolute abundance of each unique TCRbeta CDR3 rearrangement, sequence reads were collapsed and filtered. Productive Simpson clonality was computed per sample as the square root of Simpson's diversity index over productive rearrangements. This immuneACCESS table, as held by TCRdb, lists in-frame sequences with V and J called but not all clones. Of the missing ones, under half trace to an unresolved V gene in checked studies; the others have no known cause. The DNA gave D and trimming, while V, J and clone size come from that table. Here the sample has about 110,000 clones; 70% to 90% occur a single time. The biggest ten clones account for 4.5% to 5% of the sample.

Paper-wide results and their limitations: How much clinical and demographic metadata was included differed by source and by participant, and the metadata was provided uncurated.

The collaborating institutions used their own protocols to collect whole blood in K2EDTA tubes. Collaborator samples were shipped for TCRbeta analysis as frozen whole blood, isolated PBMCs, or DNA extracted from either sample type. As concerns this clone: Its binding antigen is unknown. There are no base qualities to consult, and no much larger clone falls within one base.

Reading from cysteine to phenylalanine, the CDR3 counts 16 amino acids. Only the CDR3 DNA stays, 48 bases, in frame from base 1. CDR1 and CDR2 were assigned from the germline V gene as SGDLS and YYNGEE. Germline trimming: 0 bases from V, 5 bases from J; junction bases outside gene matches: 8. The sequence derives from a human donor in a cohort sampled during active COVID-19. The specimen was peripheral blood. This receptor chain uses TRBV9 and TRBJ2-5; TRBD2 fits 9 bases in the junction. The CDR3 loop reads CASSVGLRGGGETQYF. The sequenced DNA: TGTGCCAGCAGCGTAGGTCTGCGGGGGGGCGGGGAGACCCAGTACTTC.